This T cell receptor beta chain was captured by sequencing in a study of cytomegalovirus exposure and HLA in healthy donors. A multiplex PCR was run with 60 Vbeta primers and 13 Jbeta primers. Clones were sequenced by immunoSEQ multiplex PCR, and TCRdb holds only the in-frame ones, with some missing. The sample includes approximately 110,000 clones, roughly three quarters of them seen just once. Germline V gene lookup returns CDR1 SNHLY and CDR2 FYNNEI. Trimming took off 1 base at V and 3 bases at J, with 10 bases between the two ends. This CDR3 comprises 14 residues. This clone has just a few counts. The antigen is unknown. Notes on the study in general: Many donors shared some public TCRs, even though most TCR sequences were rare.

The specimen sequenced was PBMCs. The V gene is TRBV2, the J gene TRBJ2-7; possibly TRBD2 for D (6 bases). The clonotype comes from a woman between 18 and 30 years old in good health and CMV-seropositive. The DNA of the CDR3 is TGTGCCAGCAGTGAAGGGGGAGGTTACTACGAGCAGTACTTC. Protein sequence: CASSEGGGYYEQYF.